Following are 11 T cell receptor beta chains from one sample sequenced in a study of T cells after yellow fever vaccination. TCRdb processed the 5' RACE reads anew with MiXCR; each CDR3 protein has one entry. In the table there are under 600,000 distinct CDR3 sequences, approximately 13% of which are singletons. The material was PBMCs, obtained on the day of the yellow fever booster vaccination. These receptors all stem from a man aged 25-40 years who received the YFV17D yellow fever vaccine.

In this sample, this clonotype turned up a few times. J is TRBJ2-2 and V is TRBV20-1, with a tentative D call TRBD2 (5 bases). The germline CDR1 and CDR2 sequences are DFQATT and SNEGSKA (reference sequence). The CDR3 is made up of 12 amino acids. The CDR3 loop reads CGSRGNTGELFF. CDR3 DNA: TGCGGCTCCCGGGGGAACACCGGGGAGCTGTTTTTT.

CDR3 residues: CSARPRPPEDEQYF. CDR3 nucleotides: TGCAGTGCTAGACCTCGACCCCCCGAGGACGAGCAGTACTTC. The J gene is TRBJ2-7, the V gene TRBV20-1; D unresolved. The CDR3 covers 14 residues. Germline V gene data show CDR1 as DFQATT and CDR2 as SNEGSKA (reference sequence). Trimming cost V 2 bases and J 5 bases, with 16 bases left between them.

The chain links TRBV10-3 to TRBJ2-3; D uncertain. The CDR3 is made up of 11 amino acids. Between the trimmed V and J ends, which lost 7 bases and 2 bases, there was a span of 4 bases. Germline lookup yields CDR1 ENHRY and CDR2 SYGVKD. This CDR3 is CAITITDTQYF. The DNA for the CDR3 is TGTGCCATCACCATCACAGATACGCAGTATTTT.

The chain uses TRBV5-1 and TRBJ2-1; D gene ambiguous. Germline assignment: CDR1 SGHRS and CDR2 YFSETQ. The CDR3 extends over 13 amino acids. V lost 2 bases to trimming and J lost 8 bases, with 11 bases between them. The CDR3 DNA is TGCGCCAGCAGCTTACTCCCGACGGATGAGCAGTTCTTC. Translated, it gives CASSLLPTDEQFF.

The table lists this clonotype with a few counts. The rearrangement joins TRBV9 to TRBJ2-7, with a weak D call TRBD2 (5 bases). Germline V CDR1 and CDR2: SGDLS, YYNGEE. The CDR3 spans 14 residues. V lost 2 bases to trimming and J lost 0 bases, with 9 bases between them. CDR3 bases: TGTGCCAGCAGCGTCGGGATGAGCTCCTACGAGCAGTACTTC. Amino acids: CASSVGMSSYEQYF.

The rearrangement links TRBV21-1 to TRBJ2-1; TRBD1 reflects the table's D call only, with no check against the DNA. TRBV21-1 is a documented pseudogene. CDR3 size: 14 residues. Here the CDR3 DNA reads TGTGCCAGCAGCAAGCAGGGGGCCATAAATGAGCAGTTCTTC. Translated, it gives CASSKQGAINEQFF.

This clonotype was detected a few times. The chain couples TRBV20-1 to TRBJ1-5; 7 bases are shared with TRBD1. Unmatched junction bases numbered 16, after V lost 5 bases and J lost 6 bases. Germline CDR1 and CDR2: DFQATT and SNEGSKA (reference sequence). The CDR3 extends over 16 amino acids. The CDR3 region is CSAGGKGAYRAQPQHF. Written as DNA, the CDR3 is TGCAGTGCTGGCGGGAAGGGGGCATATCGCGCTCAGCCCCAGCATTTT.

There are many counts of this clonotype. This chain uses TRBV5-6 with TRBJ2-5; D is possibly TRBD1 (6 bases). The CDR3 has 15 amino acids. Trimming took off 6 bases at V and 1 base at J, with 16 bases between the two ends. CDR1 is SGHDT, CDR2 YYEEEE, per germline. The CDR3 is CASTNPGAGQETQYF. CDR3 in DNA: TGTGCCAGCACCAACCCAGGGGCAGGCCAAGAGACCCAGTACTTC.

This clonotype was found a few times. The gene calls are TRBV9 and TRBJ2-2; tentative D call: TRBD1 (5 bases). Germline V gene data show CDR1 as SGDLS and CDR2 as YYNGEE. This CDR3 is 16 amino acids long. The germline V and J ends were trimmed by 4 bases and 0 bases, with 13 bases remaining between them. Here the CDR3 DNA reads TGTGCCAGCAGCCCCTGGGCAGGGCCGAACACCGGGGAGCTGTTTTTT. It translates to CASSPWAGPNTGELFF.

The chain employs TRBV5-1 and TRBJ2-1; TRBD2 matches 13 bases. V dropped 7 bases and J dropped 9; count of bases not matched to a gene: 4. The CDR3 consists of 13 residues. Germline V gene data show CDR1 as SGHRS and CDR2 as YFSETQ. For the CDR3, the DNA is TGCGCCAGCGGACTAGCGGGAGTGGGTGAGCAGTTCTTC. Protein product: CASGLAGVGEQFF.

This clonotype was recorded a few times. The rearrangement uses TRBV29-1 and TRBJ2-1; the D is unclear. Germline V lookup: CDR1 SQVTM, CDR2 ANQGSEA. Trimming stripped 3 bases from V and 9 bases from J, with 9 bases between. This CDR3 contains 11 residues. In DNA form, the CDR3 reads TGCAGCGTTGAGACCTTGGGTGAGCAGTTCTTC. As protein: CSVETLGEQFF.